The clone carrying this T cell receptor (beta chain) was detected once. This entry is derived from a study of cytotoxic CD8 clonotypes in ibrutinib-treated CLL. The CDR3 extends over 10 amino acids. Germline V gene data show CDR1 as GTSNPN and CDR2 as SVGIG (reference sequence). V was clipped by 5 bases and J by 5 bases, with 5 bases between them. Here immunoSEQ multiplex PCR was the method, and the copy in TCRdb shows in-frame clones only, minus some. This sample yields about 200,000 clones, of which about 72% are seen a single time; about an eighth belongs to the top ten. Sequences were derived from PBMCs, sampled after 24 months of ibrutinib treatment. The chain recombines TRBV30 with TRBJ2-3; D is uncertain. The sequence was collected from a human donor with chronic lymphocytic leukemia. CDR3 sequence: CAWGLDTQYF. CDR3 sequence (DNA): TGTGCCTGGGGTTTAGATACGCAGTATTTT.